This TCR beta chain was found in a study of regulatory T cells in long-lasting Graves disease. Study results and limitations: Lower TCR diversity was seen in persistent Graves' patients than in newly diagnosed ones.

With iRepertoire HTBI primers and Arm-PCR of CDR3 regions, TCR beta libraries were built. MiXCR, run by TCRdb on the multiplex PCR reads, gives a single entry per CDR3 protein. The sample shows a few hundred thousand distinct CDR3 sequences, about a sixth of them seen only once. In the case of this clonotype: What it recognizes is unknown.

Indicated time point: newly diagnosed GD, antithyroid drugs for less than 3 months. Preparation of the TCR library used RNA extracted from PBMCs. This CDR3 contains 15 residues. CDR1 is LNHNV, CDR2 YYDKDF, per germline (reference sequence). V lost 0 bases to trimming and J lost 1 base, with 7 bases between them. This sample was also put to use in a study of T cells in Graves' hyperthyroidism and ophthalmopathy. That paper states: Blood held most thyroid clonotypes expanded above 0.001 frequency. The model's output predicted ophthalmopathy at a median of 6.5 months prior to onset.

This sequence joins TRBV15 and TRBJ1-5; D gene ambiguous. This specimen was peripheral blood mononuclear cells (PBMCs), taken at new diagnosis, from a patient treated with antithyroid drugs. This receptor was obtained from a woman younger than 30 with Graves disease. In DNA form, the CDR3 reads TGTGCCACCAGCAGAGATCTCAGAAGCAATCAGCCCCAGCATTTT. This encodes CATSRDLRSNQPQHF.